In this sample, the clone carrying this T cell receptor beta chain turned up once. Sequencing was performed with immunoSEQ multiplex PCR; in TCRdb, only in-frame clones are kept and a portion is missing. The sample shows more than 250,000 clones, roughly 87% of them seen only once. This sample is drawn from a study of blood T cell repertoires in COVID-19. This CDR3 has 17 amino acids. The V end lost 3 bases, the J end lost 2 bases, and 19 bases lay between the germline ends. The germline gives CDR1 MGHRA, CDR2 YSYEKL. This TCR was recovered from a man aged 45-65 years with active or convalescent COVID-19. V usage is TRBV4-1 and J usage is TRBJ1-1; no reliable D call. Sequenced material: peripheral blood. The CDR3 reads CASSHRFRLEGNTEAFF. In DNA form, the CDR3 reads TGCGCCAGCAGCCATCGTTTTCGACTAGAAGGTAACACTGAAGCTTTCTTT.